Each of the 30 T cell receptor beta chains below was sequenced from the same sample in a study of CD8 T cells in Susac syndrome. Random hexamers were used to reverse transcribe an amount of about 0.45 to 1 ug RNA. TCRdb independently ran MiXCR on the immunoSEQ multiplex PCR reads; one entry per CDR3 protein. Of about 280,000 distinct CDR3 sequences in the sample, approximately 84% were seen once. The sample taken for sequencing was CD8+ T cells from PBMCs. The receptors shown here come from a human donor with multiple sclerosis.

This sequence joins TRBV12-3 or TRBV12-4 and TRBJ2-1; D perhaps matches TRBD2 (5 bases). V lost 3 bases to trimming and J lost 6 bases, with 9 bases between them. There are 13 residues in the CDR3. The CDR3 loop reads CASSLALANEQFF. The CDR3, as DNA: TGTGCCAGCAGTTTGGCCCTAGCCAATGAGCAGTTCTTC.

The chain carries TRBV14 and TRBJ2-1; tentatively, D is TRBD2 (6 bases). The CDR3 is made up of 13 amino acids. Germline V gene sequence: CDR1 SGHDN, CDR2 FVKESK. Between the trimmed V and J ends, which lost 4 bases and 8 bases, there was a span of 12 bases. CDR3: CASSPLAIDEQFF. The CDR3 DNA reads TGTGCCAGCAGCCCTCTAGCGATCGATGAGCAGTTCTTC.

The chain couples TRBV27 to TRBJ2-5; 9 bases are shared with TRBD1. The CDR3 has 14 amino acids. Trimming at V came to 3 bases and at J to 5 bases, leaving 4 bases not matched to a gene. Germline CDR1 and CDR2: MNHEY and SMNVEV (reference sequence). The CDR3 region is CASSFTGGSETQYF. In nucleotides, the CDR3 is TGTGCCAGCAGTTTTACAGGGGGCAGTGAGACCCAGTACTTC.

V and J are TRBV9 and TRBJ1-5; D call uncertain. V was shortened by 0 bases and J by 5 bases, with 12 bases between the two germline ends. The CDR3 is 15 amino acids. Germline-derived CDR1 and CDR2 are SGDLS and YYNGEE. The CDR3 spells CASSVGHSGDQPQHF. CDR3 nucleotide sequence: TGTGCCAGCAGCGTAGGTCATTCGGGAGATCAGCCCCAGCATTTT.

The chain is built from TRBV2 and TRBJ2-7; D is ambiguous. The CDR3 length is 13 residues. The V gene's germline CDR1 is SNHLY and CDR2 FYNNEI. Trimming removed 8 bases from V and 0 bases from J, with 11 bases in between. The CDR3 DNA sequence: TGTGCCAGCTTAACAGAAAACTCCTACGAGCAGTACTTC. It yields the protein CASLTENSYEQYF.

For the CDR3, the DNA is TGCAGTGCTAGAGCCCCACCTTTCTACGAGCAGTACTTC. The encoded protein is CSARAPPFYEQYF. The chain recombines TRBV20-1 with TRBJ2-7; D ambiguous. The CDR3 runs 13 residues. The V end was cut by 1 base, the J end by 3 bases, with 10 bases between. The germline V gene encodes CDR1 DFQATT and CDR2 SNEGSKA (reference sequence).

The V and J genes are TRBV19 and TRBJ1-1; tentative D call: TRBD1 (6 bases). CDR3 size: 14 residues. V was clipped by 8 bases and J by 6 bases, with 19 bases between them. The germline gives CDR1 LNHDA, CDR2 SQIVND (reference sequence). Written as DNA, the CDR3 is TGTGCCAGTTCCCCCGGGGGGGGCCTCGCTGAAGCTTTCTTT. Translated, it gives CASSPGGGLAEAFF.

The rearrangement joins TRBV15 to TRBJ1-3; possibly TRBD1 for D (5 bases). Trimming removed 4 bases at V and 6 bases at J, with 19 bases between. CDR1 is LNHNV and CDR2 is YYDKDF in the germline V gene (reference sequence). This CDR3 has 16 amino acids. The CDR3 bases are TGTGCCACCAGCATGATGGGACGAGAGATACTAAACACCATATATTTT. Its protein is CATSMMGREILNTIYF.

The CDR3 loop reads CASSEGLGSYEQYF. DNA for the CDR3: TGTGCCAGCAGTGAGGGACTAGGGTCCTACGAGCAGTACTTC. This chain links TRBV25-1 with TRBJ2-7; TRBD2 matches at 8 bases. In germline, CDR1 is MGHDK, CDR2 SYGVNS. This CDR3 comprises 14 residues. V lost 3 bases, J lost 1 base, and 2 bases stayed unmatched.

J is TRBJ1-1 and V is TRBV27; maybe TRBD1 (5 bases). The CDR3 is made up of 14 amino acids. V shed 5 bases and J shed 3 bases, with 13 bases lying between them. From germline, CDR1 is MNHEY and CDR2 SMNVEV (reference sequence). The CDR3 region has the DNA TGTGCCAGCAGTCGAGGGGTTGGTTACACTGAAGCTTTCTTT. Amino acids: CASSRGVGYTEAFF.

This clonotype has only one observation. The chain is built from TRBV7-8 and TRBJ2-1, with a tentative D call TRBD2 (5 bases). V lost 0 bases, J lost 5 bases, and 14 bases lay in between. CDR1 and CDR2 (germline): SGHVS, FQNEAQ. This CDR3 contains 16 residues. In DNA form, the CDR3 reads TGTGCCAGCAGCTTAGCTGCGGCGGGCATTCACAATGAGCAGTTCTTC. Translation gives CASSLAAAGIHNEQFF.

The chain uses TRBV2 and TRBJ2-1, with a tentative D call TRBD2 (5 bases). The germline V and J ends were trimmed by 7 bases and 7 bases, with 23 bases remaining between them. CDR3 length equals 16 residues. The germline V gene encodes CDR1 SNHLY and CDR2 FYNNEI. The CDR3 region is CASTVEEESDPNEQFF. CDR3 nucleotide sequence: TGTGCCAGCACGGTTGAGGAGGAATCGGACCCAAATGAGCAGTTCTTC.

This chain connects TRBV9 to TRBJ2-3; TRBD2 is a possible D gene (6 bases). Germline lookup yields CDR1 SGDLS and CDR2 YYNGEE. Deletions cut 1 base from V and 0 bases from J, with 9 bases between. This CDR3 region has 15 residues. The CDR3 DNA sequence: TGTGCCAGCAGCGTAATAGCGGCTAGCACAGATACGCAGTATTTT. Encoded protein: CASSVIAASTDTQYF.

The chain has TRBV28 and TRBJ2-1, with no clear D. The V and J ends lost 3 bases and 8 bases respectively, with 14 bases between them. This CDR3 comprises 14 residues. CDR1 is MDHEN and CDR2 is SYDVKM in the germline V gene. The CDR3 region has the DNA TGTGCCAGCAGTTTCACAAGAGCGTTGGATGAGCAGTTCTTC. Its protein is CASSFTRALDEQFF.

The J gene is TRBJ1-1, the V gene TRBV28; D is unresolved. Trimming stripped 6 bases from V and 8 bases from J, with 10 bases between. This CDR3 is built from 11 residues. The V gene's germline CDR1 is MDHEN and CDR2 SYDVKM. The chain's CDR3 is CASRHETEAFF. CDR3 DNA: TGTGCCAGCAGACACGAAACCGAAGCTTTCTTT.

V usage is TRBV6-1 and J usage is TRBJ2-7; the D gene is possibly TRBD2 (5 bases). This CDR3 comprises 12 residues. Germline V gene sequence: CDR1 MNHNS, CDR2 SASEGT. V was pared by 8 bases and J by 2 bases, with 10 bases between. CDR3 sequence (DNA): TGTGCCAGCCTCCGGGGTCCCTACGAGCAGTACTTC. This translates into CASLRGPYEQYF.

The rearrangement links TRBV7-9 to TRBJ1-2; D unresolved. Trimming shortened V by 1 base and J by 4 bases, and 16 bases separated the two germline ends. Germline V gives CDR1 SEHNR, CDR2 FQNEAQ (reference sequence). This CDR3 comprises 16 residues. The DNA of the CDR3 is TGTGCCAGCAGCTTAGAGCAGCCGAAAGATGGCTATGGCTACACCTTC. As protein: CASSLEQPKDGYGYTF.

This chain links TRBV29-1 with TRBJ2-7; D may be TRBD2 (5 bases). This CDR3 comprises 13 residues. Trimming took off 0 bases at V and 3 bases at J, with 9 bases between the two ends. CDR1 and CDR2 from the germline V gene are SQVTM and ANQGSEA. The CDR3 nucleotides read TGCAGCGTTGAAGATGAAACTAGCTACGAGCAGTACTTC. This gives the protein CSVEDETSYEQYF.

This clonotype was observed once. The CDR3: CASSGRGQPDRAYGYTF. Written as DNA, the CDR3 is TGCGCCAGCAGCGGGAGAGGCCAACCAGACAGGGCTTATGGCTACACCTTC. The chain combines TRBV5-1 with TRBJ1-2, with 7 bases identical to TRBD1. CDR3 length equals 17 residues. Germline V CDR1 and CDR2: SGHRS, YFSETQ. V was clipped by 4 bases and J by 5 bases; unmatched bases: 17.

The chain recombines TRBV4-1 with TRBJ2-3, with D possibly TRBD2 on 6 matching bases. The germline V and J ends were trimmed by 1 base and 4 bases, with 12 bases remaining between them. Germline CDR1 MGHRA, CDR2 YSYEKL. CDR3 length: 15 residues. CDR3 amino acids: CASSQAPGLSDTQYF. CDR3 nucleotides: TGCGCCAGCAGCCAAGCCCCGGGACTCTCAGATACGCAGTATTTT.

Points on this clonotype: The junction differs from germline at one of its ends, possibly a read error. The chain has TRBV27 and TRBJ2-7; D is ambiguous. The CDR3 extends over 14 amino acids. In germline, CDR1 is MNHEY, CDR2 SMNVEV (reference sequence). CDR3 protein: CASSITLNAYGQYF. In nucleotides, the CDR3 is TGTGCCAGCAGTATAACCCTAAACGCCTACGGGCAGTACTTC.

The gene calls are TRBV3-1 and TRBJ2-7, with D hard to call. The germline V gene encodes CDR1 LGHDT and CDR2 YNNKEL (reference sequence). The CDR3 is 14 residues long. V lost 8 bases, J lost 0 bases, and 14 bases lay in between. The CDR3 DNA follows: TGTGCCAGCGCGGTGGCGGACGGCTCCTACGAGCAGTACTTC. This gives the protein CASAVADGSYEQYF.

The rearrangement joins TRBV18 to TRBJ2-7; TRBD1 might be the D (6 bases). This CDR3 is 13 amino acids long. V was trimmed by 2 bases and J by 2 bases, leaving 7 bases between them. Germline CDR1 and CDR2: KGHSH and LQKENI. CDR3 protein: CASSPDRPYEQYF. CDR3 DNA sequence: TGTGCCAGCTCACCAGACAGGCCCTACGAGCAGTACTTC.

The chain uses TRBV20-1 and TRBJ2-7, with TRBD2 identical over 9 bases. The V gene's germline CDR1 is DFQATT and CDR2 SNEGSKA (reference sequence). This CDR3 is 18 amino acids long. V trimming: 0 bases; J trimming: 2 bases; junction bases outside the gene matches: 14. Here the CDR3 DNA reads TGCAGTGCTAGAGATCGAGCGGGAGGTCTAGTTGCAACCTACGAGCAGTACTTC. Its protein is CSARDRAGGLVATYEQYF.

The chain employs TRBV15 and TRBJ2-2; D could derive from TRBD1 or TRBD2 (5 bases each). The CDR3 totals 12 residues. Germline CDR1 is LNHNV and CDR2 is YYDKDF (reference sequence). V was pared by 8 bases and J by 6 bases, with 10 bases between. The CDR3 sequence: CATEGPPGELFF. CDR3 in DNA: TGTGCCACCGAGGGGCCCCCCGGGGAGCTGTTTTTT.

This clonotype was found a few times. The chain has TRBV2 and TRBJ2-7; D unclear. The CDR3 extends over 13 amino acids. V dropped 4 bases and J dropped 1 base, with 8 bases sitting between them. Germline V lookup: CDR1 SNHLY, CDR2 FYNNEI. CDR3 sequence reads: CASSGARSYEQYF. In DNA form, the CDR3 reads TGTGCCAGCAGTGGGGCGAGATCCTACGAGCAGTACTTC.

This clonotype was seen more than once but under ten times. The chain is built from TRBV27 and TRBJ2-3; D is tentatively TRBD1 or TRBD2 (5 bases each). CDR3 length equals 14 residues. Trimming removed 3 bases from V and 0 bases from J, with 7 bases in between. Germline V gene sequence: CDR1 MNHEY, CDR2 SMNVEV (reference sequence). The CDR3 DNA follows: TGTGCCAGCAGTTTTGGGGGAAGCACAGATACGCAGTATTTT. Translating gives CASSFGGSTDTQYF.

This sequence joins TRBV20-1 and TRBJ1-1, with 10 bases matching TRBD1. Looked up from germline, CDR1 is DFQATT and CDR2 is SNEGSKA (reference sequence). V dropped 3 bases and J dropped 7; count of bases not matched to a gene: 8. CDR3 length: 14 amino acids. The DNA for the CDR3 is TGCAGTGCTAGTGCGGGGACAGGGGCCCTTGAAGCTTTCTTT. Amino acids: CSASAGTGALEAFF.

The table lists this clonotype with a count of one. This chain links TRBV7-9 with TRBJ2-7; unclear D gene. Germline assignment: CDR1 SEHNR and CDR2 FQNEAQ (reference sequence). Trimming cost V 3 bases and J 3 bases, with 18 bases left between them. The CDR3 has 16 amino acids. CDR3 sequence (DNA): TGTGCCAGCAGCTTGGGTGTAGATACGGAGAACTACGAGCAGTACTTC. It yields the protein CASSLGVDTENYEQYF. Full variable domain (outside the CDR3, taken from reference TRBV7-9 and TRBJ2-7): DTGVSQNPRHKITKRGQNVTFRCDPISEHNRLYWYRQTLGQGPEFLTYFQNEAQLEKSRLLSDRFSAERPKGSFSTLEIQRTEQGDSAMYLCASSLGVDTENYEQYFGPGTRLTVT.

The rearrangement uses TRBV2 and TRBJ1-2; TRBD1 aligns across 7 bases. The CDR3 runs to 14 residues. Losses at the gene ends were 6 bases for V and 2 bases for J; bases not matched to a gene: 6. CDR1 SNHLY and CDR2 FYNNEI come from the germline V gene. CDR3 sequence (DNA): TGTGCCAGCAGAACCGGGACAGCCAACTATGGCTACACCTTC. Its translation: CASRTGTANYGYTF.